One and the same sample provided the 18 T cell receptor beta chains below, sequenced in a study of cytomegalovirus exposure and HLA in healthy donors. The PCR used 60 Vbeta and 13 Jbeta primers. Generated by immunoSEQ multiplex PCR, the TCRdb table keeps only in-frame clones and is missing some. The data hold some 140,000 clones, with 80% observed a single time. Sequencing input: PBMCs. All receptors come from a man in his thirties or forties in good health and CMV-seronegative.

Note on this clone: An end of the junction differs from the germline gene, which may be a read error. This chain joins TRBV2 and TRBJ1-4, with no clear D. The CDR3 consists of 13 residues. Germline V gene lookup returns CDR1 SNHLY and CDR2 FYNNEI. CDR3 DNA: TGTACCAGTAGTCTGGGTGAGGGAGTAGGACTGTTTTTT. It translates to CTSSLGEGVGLFF.

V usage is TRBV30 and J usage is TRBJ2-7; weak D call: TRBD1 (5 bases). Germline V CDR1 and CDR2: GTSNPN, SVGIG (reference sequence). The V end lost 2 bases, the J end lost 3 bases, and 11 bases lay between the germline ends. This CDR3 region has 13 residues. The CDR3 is CAWSRGLDYEQYF. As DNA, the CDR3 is TGTGCCTGGAGTAGGGGTTTAGACTACGAGCAGTACTTC.

The CDR3 sequence is CASSFQGPGANVLTF. For the CDR3, the DNA is TGTGCCAGCAGTTTTCAGGGGCCTGGGGCCAACGTCCTGACTTTC. The V and J genes are TRBV27 and TRBJ2-6; tentatively, D is TRBD1 (6 bases). The length of the CDR3 is 15 residues. V dropped 3 bases and J dropped 2 bases, with 8 bases sitting between them. Looked up from germline, CDR1 is MNHEY and CDR2 is SMNVEV (reference sequence).

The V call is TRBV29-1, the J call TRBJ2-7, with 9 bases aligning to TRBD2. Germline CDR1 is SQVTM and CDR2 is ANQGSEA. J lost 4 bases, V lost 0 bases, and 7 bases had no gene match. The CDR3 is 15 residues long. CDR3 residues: CSVEDQGGRVYEQYF. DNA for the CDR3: TGCAGCGTTGAAGATCAGGGCGGGAGGGTATACGAGCAGTACTTC.

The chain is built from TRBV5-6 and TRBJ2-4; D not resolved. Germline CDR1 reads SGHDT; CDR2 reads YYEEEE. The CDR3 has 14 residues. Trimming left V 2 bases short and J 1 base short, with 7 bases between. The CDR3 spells CASSFAGAKNIQYF. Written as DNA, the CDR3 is TGTGCCAGCAGCTTCGCCGGGGCCAAAAACATTCAGTACTTC. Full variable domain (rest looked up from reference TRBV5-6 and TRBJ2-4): DAGVTQSPTHLIKTRGQQVTLRCSPKSGHDTVSWYQQALGQGPQFIFQYYEEEERQRGNFPDRFSGHQFPNYSSELNVNALLLGDSALYLCASSFAGAKNIQYFGAGTRLSVL.

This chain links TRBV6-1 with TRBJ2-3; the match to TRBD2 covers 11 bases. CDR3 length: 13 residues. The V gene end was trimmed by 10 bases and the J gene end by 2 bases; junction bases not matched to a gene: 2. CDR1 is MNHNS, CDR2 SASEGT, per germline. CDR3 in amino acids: CATSGGYTDTQYF. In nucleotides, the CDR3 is TGTGCCACTAGCGGGGGGTACACAGATACGCAGTATTTT.

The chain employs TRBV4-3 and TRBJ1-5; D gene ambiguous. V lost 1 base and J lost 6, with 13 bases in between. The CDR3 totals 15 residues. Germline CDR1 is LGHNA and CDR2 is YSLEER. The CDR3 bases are TGCGCCAGCAGCCAAGGCGTTGATGGCGGTCAGCCCCAGCATTTT. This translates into CASSQGVDGGQPQHF.

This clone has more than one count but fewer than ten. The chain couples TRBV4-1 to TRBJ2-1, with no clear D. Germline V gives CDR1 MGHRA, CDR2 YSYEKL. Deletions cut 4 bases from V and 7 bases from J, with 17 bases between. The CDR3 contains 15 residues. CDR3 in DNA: TGCGCCAGCAGCCCTGTAGGCCTCCTGACAAATGAGCAGTTCTTC. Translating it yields CASSPVGLLTNEQFF.

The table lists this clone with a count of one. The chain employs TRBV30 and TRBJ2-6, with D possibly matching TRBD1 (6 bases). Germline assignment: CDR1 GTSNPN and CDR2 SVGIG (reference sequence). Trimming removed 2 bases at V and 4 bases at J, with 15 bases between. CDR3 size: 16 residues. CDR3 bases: TGTGCCTGGAGTCCCCGGAACAGGGTCGGGGCCAACGTCCTGACTTTC. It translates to CAWSPRNRVGANVLTF.

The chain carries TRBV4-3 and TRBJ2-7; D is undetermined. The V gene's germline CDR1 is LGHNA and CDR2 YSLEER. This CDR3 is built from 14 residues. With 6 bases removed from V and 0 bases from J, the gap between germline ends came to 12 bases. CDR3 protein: CASRQTTTSYEQYF. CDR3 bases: TGCGCCAGCAGACAAACTACCACCTCCTACGAGCAGTACTTC.

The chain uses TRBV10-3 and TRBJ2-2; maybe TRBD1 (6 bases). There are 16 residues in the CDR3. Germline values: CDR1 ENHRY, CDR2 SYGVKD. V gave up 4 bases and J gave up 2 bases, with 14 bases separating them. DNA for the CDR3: TGTGCCATCAGTGGGTATGGGACAACTAACACCGGGGAGCTGTTTTTT. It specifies CAISGYGTTNTGELFF.

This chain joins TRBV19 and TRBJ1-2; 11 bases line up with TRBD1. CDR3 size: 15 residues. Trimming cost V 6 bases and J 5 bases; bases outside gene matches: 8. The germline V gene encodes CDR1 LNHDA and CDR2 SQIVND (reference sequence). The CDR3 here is CASRTPGTGGYGYTF. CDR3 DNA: TGTGCCAGTAGGACACCCGGGACAGGGGGATATGGCTACACCTTC.

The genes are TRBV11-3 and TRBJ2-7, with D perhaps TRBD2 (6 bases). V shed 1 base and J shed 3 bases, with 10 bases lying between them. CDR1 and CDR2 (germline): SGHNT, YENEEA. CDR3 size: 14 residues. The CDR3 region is CASSLGATSYEQYF. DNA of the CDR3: TGTGCCAGCAGCTTAGGTGCGACTAGCTACGAGCAGTACTTC.

The chain's CDR3 is CASSVDSYNEQFF. CDR3 nucleotide sequence: TGTGCCAGCAGCGTCGACTCTTACAATGAGCAGTTCTTC. The rearrangement joins TRBV11-3 to TRBJ2-1; D not resolved. Germline CDR1 reads SGHNT; CDR2 reads YENEEA. V shed 5 bases and J shed 4 bases, with 9 bases lying between them. There are 13 residues in the CDR3.

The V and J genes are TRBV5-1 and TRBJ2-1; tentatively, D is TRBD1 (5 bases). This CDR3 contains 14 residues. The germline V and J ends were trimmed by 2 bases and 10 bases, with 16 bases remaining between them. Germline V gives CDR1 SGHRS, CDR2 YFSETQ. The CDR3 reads CASSLDSGYREQFF. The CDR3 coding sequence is TGCGCCAGCAGCTTAGACAGTGGCTACCGGGAGCAGTTCTTC.

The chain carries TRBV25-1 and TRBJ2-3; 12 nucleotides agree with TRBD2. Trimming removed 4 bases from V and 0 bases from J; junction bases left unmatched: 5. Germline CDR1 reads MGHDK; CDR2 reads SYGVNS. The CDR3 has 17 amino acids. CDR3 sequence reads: CASSALGTSGSTDTQYF. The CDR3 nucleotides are TGTGCCAGCAGTGCCCTAGGGACTAGCGGGAGCACAGATACGCAGTATTTT.

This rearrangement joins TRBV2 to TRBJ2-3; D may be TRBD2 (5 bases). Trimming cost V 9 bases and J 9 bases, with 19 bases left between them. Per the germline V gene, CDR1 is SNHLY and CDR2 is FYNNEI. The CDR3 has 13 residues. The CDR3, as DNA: TGTGCCAGATCCCCACTAGATCAGCGAACGCAGTATTTT. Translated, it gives CARSPLDQRTQYF. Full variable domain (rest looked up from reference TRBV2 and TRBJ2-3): EPEVTQTPSHQVTQMGQEVILRCVPISNHLYFYWYRQILGQKVEFLVSFYNNEISEKSEIFDDQFSVERPDGSNFTLKIRSTKLEDSAMYFCARSPLDQRTQYFGPGTRLTVL.

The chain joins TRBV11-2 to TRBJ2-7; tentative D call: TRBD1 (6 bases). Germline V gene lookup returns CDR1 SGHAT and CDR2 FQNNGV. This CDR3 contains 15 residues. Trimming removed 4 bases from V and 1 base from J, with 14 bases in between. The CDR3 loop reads CASSSYGTTSYEQYF. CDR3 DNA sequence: TGTGCCAGCAGCTCCTACGGGACAACGTCCTACGAGCAGTACTTC.